These 11 T cell receptor beta chains originate from one sample sequenced in a study of blood T cell repertoires in COVID-19. Assay used: immunoSEQ multiplex PCR; TCRdb lists only in-frame clones, some missing. There are fewer than 500,000 clones in the sample; around nine tenths occur only once, and approximately 2% lies in the top ten. Sequenced: PBMCs or T cells enriched from blood (not recorded which). The source of these receptors is a woman under 30 with acute COVID-19.

This chain links TRBV11-2 with TRBJ2-1; D is perhaps TRBD1 (6 bases). From germline, CDR1 is SGHAT and CDR2 FQNNGV. CDR3 length: 16 amino acids. V lost 6 bases to trimming and J lost 9 bases, with 24 bases between them. This CDR3 reads CASSRGIRGFGVEQFF. The CDR3 nucleotides are TGTGCCAGCAGTAGGGGGATTCGCGGTTTTGGTGTTGAGCAGTTCTTC.

The J gene is TRBJ2-7, the V gene TRBV3-1 (or the pseudogene TRBV3-2); D is perhaps TRBD2 (7 bases). The ends were cut back, 3 bases at V and 5 bases at J, with 11 bases in the middle. This CDR3 comprises 13 residues. Per germline, CDR1 LGHDT and CDR2 YNNKEL (reference sequence). The CDR3 here is CASSQTGGNEQYF. The CDR3 DNA sequence: TGTGCCAGCAGCCAGACGGGGGGCAACGAGCAGTACTTC.

The rearrangement joins TRBV9 to TRBJ2-3, with a tentative D call TRBD2 (6 bases). This CDR3 contains 15 residues. In germline, CDR1 is SGDLS, CDR2 YYNGEE. The V gene lost 6 bases and the J gene lost 0 bases, with 14 bases spanning the gap. The CDR3 loop is CASTYGGASTDTQYF. CDR3 bases: TGTGCCAGCACCTACGGCGGGGCGAGCACAGATACGCAGTATTTT.

The V gene is TRBV7-9, the J gene TRBJ2-7; TRBD1 matches at 7 bases. V was pared by 4 bases and J by 2 bases, with 2 bases of the junction left unmatched. Germline V gives CDR1 SEHNR, CDR2 FQNEAQ (reference sequence). This CDR3 spans 13 amino acids. CDR3 in DNA: TGTGCCAGCAGCTCACAGGGGACCTACGAGCAGTACTTC. This encodes CASSSQGTYEQYF. Variable domain in full (rest from reference TRBV7-9 and TRBJ2-7): DTGVSQNPRHKITKRGQNVTFRCDPISEHNRLYWYRQTLGQGPEFLTYFQNEAQLEKSRLLSDRFSAERPKGSFSTLEIQRTEQGDSAMYLCASSSQGTYEQYFGPGTRLTVT.

The DNA of the CDR3 is TGTGCCATCAGTGAGTCAGGGCTAGCGAGACCCCCGGATACGCAGTATTTT. As protein: CAISESGLARPPDTQYF. The V call is TRBV10-3, the J call TRBJ2-3, with a tentative D call TRBD2 (6 bases). V lost 0 bases and J lost 6, with 19 bases in between. The CDR3 is made up of 17 amino acids. The germline V gene has CDR1 ENHRY and CDR2 SYGVKD.

The chain couples TRBV19 to TRBJ1-2, with TRBD1 identical over 11 bases. The CDR3 is made up of 12 amino acids. Looked up from germline, CDR1 is LNHDA and CDR2 is SQIVND (reference sequence). With V trimmed by 8 bases and J by 6 bases, 2 bases remained unmatched. The CDR3 sequence is CASWTGGNGYTF. CDR3 sequence (DNA): TGTGCCAGTTGGACAGGGGGCAATGGCTACACCTTC. Drawing the rest from reference TRBV19 and TRBJ1-2, the complete variable domain is DGGITQSPKYLFRKEGQNVTLSCEQNLNHDAMYWYRQDPGQGLRLIYYSQIVNDFQKGDIAEGYSVSREKKESFPLTVTSAQKNPTAFYLCASWTGGNGYTFGSGTRLTVV.

This clone was detected once. Here the CDR3 reads CASSLGLADNEQFF. CDR3 nucleotide sequence: TGCGCCAGCAGCTTGGGACTAGCGGACAATGAGCAGTTCTTC. This rearrangement joins TRBV10-1 to TRBJ2-1, with 11 nucleotides matching TRBD2. There are 14 residues in the CDR3. J gave up 5 bases and V 6 bases, and 3 bases lay outside the gene matches. Per germline, CDR1 WNHNN and CDR2 SYGVQD (reference sequence).

This chain links TRBV11-2 with TRBJ1-4; D not certain. The CDR3 runs 15 residues. Germline assignment: CDR1 SGHAT and CDR2 FQNNGV. V dropped 2 bases and J dropped 0 bases, with 7 bases sitting between them. CDR3 DNA: TGTGCCAGCAGCTTATCCTATTCAACTAATGAAAAACTGTTTTTT. This codes for CASSLSYSTNEKLFF.

The chain uses TRBV10-1 and TRBJ1-5; D gene unclear. Trimming removed 3 bases from V and 2 bases from J, with 5 bases in between. This CDR3 comprises 13 residues. CDR1 and CDR2 (germline): WNHNN, SYGVQD (reference sequence). The CDR3 DNA reads as TGCGCCAGCAGTGATTCGGGCAATCAGCCCCAGCATTTT. As protein: CASSDSGNQPQHF.

V and J are TRBV28 and TRBJ2-7, with 8 positions matching TRBD2. This CDR3 comprises 14 residues. Germline V lookup: CDR1 MDHEN, CDR2 SYDVKM. The J segment lost 2 bases and the V segment lost 1 base, leaving 1 base of the junction unmatched. CDR3 in amino acids: CASSLLREAYEQYF. In DNA form, the CDR3 reads TGTGCCAGCAGTTTATTGCGGGAGGCCTACGAGCAGTACTTC.

V gene TRBV20-1 combines with J gene TRBJ2-3, with D possibly TRBD2 on 5 matching bases. The CDR3 spans 11 residues. The germline gives CDR1 DFQATT, CDR2 SNEGSKA (reference sequence). V was pared by 3 bases and J by 6 bases, with 7 bases between. CDR3 loop: CSARGGDTQYF. In DNA, the CDR3 is TGCAGTGCTAGGGGCGGGGATACGCAGTATTTT.